This TCR beta chain comes out of a study of neurological immune-mediated disorders. J lost 2 bases, V lost 6 bases, and 1 base had no gene match. The CDR3 consists of 13 residues. TCRdb passed the 5' RACE reads through MiXCR, listing each CDR3 protein once. Here the sample spans 55,000 to 70,000 distinct CDR3 sequences, under 5.5% being singletons. Study results and caveats: In HTLV-1-associated myelopathy, TCR clonal expansion was greatest, whereas multiple sclerosis had the least, falling below healthy controls.

This clonotype appeared many times. Its target is unknown. The sequenced sample consisted of PBMCs. The genes are TRBV12-3 or TRBV12-4 and TRBJ2-7; 10 bases line up with TRBD1. This receptor was obtained from a woman between 45 and 60 years old with multiple sclerosis. CDR3 bases: TGTGCCAGCAGAGGACAGGGGGCCTACGAGCAGTACTTC. Translating it yields CASRGQGAYEQYF.